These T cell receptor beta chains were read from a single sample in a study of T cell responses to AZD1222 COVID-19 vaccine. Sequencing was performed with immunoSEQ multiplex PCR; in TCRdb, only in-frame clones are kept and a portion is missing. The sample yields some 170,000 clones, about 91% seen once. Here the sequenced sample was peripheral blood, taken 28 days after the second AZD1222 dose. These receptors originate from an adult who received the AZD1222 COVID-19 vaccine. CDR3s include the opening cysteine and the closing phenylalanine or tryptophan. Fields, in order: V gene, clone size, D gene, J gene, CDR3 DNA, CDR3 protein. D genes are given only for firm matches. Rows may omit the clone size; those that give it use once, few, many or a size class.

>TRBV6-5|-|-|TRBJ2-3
TGTGCCAGCAGGAGGACACGCACAGATACGCAGTATTTT
CASRRTRTDTQYF
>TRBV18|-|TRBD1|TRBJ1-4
TGTGCCAGCTCACCGACGACAGGGGTTCGGGACGAAAAACTGTTTTTT
CASSPTTGVRDEKLFF
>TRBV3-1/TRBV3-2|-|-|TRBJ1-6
TGTGCCAGCAGCCGGGTACATCGTAATAATTCACCCCTCCACTTT
CASSRVHRNNSPLHF
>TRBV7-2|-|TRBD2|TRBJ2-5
TGTGCCAGCAGCTTAGCGTACAGCGGGGGGCAAGAGACCCAGTACTTC
CASSLAYSGGQETQYF
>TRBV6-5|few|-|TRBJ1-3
TGTGCCAGCAGTTACTCGGCGTGGGCGAACACCATATATTTT
CASSYSAWANTIYF
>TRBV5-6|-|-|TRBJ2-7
TGTGCCAGCAGCCCTACGACAGAGTACACCTACGAGCAGTACTTC
CASSPTTEYTYEQYF
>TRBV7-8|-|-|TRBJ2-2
TGTGCCAGCAGCTTAGTGGCGATTCACGGGCCCGGGGAGCTGTTTTTT
CASSLVAIHGPGELFF
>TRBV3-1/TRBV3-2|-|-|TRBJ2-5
TGTGCCAGCAGCCAAGGGACCGAAGGTATCCAAGAGACCCAGTACTTC
CASSQGTEGIQETQYF
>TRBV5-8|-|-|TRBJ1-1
TGTGCCAGCAGCTCGGACAGTTTTCTCACTGAAGCTTTCTTT
CASSSDSFLTEAFF
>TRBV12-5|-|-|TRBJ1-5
TGTGCTAGTGGATCTGGGGATCAGCCCCAGCATTTT
CASGSGDQPQHF
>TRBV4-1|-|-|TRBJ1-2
TGCGCCAGCAGCCAAGTTGGGGTGGGGCCCAACTATGGCTACACCTTC
CASSQVGVGPNYGYTF
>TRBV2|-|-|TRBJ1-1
TGTGCCAGCAGGGGGTCCCGGATGAACACTGAAGCTTTCTTT
CASRGSRMNTEAFF
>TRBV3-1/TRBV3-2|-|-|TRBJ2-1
TGTGCCAGCAGGCGGGGACGCTTTCCCCTCAATGAGCAGTTCTTC
CASRRGRFPLNEQFF
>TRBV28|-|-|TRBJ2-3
TGTGCCAGCAGTTTTGGAGGCCAACCGATAGGGGGAGATACGCAGTATTTT
CASSFGGQPIGGDTQYF
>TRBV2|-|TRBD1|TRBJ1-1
TGTGCCAGCAGTTGGACAGGGGCCGTGAACACTGAAGCTTTCTTT
CASSWTGAVNTEAFF
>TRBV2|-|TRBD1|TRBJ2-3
TGTGCCAGCAGTGGAGGGGACAGGGGCGGTGATACGCAGTATTTT
CASSGGDRGGDTQYF